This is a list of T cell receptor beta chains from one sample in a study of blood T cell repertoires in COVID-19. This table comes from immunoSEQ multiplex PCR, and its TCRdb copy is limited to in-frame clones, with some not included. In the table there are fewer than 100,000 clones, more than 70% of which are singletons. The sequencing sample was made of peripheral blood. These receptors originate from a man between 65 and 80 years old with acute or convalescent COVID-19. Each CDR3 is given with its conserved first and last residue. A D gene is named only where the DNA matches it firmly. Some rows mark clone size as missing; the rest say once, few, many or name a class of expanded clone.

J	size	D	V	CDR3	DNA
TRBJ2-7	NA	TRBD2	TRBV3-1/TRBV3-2	CASSRGSSYEQYF	TGTGCCAGCAGCCGCGGGAGCTCCTACGAGCAGTACTTC
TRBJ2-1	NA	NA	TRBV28	CASSPRSEQFF	TGTGCCAGCAGTCCCCGGTCTGAGCAGTTCTTC
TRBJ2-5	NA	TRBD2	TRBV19	CASSIGRLAGGETQYF	TGTGCCAGTAGTATAGGGCGACTAGCGGGAGGAGAGACCCAGTACTTC
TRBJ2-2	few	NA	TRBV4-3	CASSRQAGAGELFF	TGCGCCAGCAGCCGCCAGGCAGGGGCCGGGGAGCTGTTTTTT
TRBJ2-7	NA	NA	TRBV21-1	CASSGQIEQYF	TGTGCCAGCAGCGGCCAGATCGAGCAGTACTTC
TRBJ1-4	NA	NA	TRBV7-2	CASSSRTEEKLFF	TGTGCCAGCAGCTCTCGGACAGAGGAAAAACTGTTTTTT
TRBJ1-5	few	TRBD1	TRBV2	CASSGQGGQPQHF	TGTGCCAGCAGTGGACAGGGGGGTCAGCCCCAGCATTTT
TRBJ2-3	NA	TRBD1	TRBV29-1	CSVEYTGTGVTDTQYF	TGCAGCGTCGAATACACCGGGACAGGGGTCACAGATACGCAGTATTTT
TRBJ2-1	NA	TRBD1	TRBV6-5	CASILRGQGYNEQFF	TGTGCCAGCATTCTCAGGGGGCAGGGGTACAATGAGCAGTTCTTC
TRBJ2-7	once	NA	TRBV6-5	CASSQGGEQYF	TGTGCCAGCAGCCAAGGGGGCGAGCAGTACTTC
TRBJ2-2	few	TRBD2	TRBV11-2	CASRPGSGTNTGELFF	TGTGCCAGCAGGCCGGGGAGCGGGACGAACACCGGGGAGCTGTTTTTT
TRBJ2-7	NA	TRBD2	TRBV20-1	CSASDGTSGEQYF	TGCAGTGCTAGTGACGGGACTAGCGGCGAGCAGTACTTC
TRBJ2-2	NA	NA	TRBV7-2	CASSLVSVNTGELFF	TGTGCCAGCAGCTTGGTCAGCGTTAACACCGGGGAGCTGTTTTTT
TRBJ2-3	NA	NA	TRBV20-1	CSASFVTQYF	TGCAGTGCTAGCTTTGTTACGCAGTATTTT
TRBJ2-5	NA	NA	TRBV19	CASSSGSHGGETQYF	TGTGCCAGTAGCTCCGGGAGCCATGGAGGGGAGACCCAGTACTTC
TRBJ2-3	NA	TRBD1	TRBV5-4	CASSPKGTAFGTQYF	TGTGCCAGCAGCCCGAAGGGGACAGCCTTTGGTACGCAGTATTTT
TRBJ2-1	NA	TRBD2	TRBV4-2	CASSGGGRAYNEQFF	TGTGCCAGCAGCGGGGGAGGGAGGGCTTACAATGAGCAGTTCTTC
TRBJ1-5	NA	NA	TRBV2	CASSTNQPQHF	TGTGCCAGCAGTACAAATCAGCCCCAGCATTTT
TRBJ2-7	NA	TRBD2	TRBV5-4	CASSPGGTSSYEQYF	TGTGCCAGCAGTCCCGGGGGGACTAGCTCCTACGAGCAGTACTTC
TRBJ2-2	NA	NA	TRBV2	CASSRESTNTGELFF	TGTGCCAGCAGTCGTGAGAGCACGAACACCGGGGAGCTGTTTTTT
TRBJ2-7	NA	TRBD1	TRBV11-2	CASSLEDRGAEQYF	TGTGCCAGCAGCTTAGAGGACAGGGGAGCCGAGCAGTACTTC
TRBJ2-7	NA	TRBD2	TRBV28	CASSSSGRGPYEQYF	TGTGCCAGCAGTTCTAGCGGGAGGGGACCCTACGAGCAGTACTTC
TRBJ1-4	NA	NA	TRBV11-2	CASSLRRAENEKLFF	TGTGCCAGCAGCTTAAGGAGGGCAGAGAATGAAAAACTGTTTTTT
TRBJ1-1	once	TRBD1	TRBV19	CASSSYRGGNTEAFF	TGTGCCAGTAGTTCCTACAGGGGCGGGAACACTGAAGCTTTCTTT
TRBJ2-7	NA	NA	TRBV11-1	CASEQGYEQYF	TGTGCCAGCGAACAGGGCTACGAGCAGTACTTC
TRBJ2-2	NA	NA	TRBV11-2	CASSKGAGGVGELFF	TGTGCCAGCAGCAAGGGGGCGGGAGGAGTAGGGGAGCTGTTTTTT
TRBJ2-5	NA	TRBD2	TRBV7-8	CASSLVLAGGSETQYF	TGTGCCAGCAGCTTGGTACTAGCGGGAGGGTCTGAGACCCAGTACTTC
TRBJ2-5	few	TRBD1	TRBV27	CASSFQDRVGLTQYF	TGTGCCAGCAGTTTCCAAGACAGGGTTGGCCTGACCCAGTACTTC
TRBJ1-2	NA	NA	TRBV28	CASSLPLQTYGYTF	TGTGCCAGCAGTTTGCCCCTTCAGACTTATGGCTACACCTTC
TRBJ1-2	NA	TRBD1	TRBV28	CATLSGTGVSYTF	TGTGCCACCCTATCCGGGACAGGGGTCAGCTACACCTTC
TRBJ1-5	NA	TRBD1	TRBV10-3	CAIRPGGAGNQPQHF	TGTGCCATCAGGCCAGGGGGCGCGGGCAATCAGCCCCAGCATTTT
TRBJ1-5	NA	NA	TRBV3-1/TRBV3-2	CASSQVAGGNGGSLGNQPQHF	TGTGCCAGCAGCCAAGTTGCGGGCGGGAATGGGGGGAGTTTGGGCAATCAGCCCCAGCATTTT
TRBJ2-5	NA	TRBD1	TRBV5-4	CASSLSDRRETQYF	TGTGCCAGCAGCTTGTCGGACAGGAGAGAGACCCAGTACTTC
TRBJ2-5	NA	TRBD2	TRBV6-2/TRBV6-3	CASSAGVKLYQETQYF	TGTGCCAGCAGTGCGGGAGTTAAGTTGTACCAAGAGACCCAGTACTTC
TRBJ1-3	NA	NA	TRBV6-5	CASSYRGTGNTIYF	TGTGCCAGCAGTTACCGGGGGACTGGAAACACCATATATTTT
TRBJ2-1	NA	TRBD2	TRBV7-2	CASSELAGPSYNEQFF	TGTGCCAGCAGCGAACTAGCGGGGCCCTCCTACAATGAGCAGTTCTTC
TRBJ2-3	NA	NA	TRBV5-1	CASSLTGSTDTQYF	TGCGCCAGCAGCTTGACAGGTAGCACAGATACGCAGTATTTT
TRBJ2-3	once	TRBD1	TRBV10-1	CASTGTEGKADTQYF	TGCGCCAGCACAGGGACAGAGGGGAAGGCAGATACGCAGTATTTT
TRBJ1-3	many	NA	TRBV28	CASSTFDRSSGNTIYF	TGTGCCAGCAGCACCTTCGACAGATCCTCTGGAAACACCATATATTTT
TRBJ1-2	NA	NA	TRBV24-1	CATSGSQAYGYTF	TGTGCCACCAGTGGGTCGCAGGCCTATGGCTACACCTTC
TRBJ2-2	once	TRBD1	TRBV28	CASRWTGSTGELFF	TGTGCCAGCAGGTGGACAGGGAGCACCGGGGAGCTGTTTTTT
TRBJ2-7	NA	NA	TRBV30	CAWSVGGLSYEQYF	TGTGCCTGGAGTGTCGGGGGACTCTCCTACGAGCAGTACTTC
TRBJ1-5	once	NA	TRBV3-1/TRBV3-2	CASSQIGKPQHF	TGTGCCAGCAGCCAAATCGGGAAGCCCCAGCATTTT
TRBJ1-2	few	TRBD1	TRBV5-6	CASTIEETRGLNGYTF	TGTGCCAGCACCATAGAGGAGACGAGGGGGCTTAATGGCTACACCTTC
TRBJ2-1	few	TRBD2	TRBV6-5	CASSQGLASYNEQFF	TGTGCCAGCAGCCAGGGACTAGCCAGCTACAATGAGCAGTTCTTC
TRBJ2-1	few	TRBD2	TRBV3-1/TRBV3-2	CASSQNPGLAGQQFF	TGTGCCAGCAGCCAAAATCCGGGACTAGCGGGGCAGCAGTTCTTC
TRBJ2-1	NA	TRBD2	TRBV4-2	CASSQSHGVTSGGYSYNEQFF	TGTGCCAGCAGCCAATCTCATGGGGTCACTAGCGGGGGATACTCCTACAATGAGCAGTTCTTC
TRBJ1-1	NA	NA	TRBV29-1	CSVLNSGDTEAFF	TGCAGCGTGCTCAATTCGGGGGACACTGAAGCTTTCTTT
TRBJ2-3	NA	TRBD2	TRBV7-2	CASSSSGINADTQYF	TGTGCCAGCAGCTCTAGCGGGATAAACGCAGATACGCAGTATTTT
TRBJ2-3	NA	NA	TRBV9	CASSVGGLPAPDTQYF	TGTGCCAGCAGCGTAGGGGGACTCCCTGCCCCAGATACGCAGTATTTT
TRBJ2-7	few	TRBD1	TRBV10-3	CAISRDSLSPSEQYF	TGTGCCATCAGTCGGGACAGCCTCTCCCCCTCCGAGCAGTACTTC
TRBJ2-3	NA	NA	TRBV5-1	CASSSTGSTDTQYF	TGCGCCAGCAGCTCGACTGGTAGCACAGATACGCAGTATTTT
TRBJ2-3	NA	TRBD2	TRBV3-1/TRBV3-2	CASSRLAGGSTDTQYF	TGTGCCAGCAGCCGACTAGCGGGAGGGAGCACAGATACGCAGTATTTT
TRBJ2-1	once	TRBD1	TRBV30	CAWEKQGVGDEQFF	TGTGCCTGGGAAAAACAGGGGGTGGGGGATGAGCAGTTCTTC
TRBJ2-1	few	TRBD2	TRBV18	CASSPRREHGNEQFF	TGTGCCAGCTCACCACGGCGGGAGCATGGCAATGAGCAGTTCTTC
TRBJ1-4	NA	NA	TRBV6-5	CASRPGFSVEKLFF	TGTGCCAGCAGACCAGGTTTTTCGGTGGAAAAACTGTTTTTT
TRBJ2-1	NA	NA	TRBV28	CASHSEFIENEQFF	TGTGCCAGCCACTCGGAGTTTATCGAAAATGAGCAGTTCTTC
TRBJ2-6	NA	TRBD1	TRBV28	CASTTTGPSGANVLTF	TGTGCCAGCACTACGACAGGGCCCTCTGGGGCCAACGTCCTGACTTTC
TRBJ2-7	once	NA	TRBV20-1	CSARGSYEQYF	TGCAGTGCTAGGGGCAGCTACGAGCAGTACTTC
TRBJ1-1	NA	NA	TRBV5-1	CASSGGGNTEAFF	TGCGCCAGCTCCGGGGGTGGGAACACTGAAGCTTTCTTT